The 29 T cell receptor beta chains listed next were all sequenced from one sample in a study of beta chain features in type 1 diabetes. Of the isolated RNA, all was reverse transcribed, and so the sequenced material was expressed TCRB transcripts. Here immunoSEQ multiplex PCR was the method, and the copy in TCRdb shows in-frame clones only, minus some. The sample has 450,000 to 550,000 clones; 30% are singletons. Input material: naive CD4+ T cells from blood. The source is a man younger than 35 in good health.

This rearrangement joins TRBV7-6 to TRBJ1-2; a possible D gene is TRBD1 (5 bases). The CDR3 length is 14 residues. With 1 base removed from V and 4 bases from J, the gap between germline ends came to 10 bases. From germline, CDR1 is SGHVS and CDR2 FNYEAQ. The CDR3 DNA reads TGTGCCAGCAGCTTAGAGCCAGGGATCTATGGCTACACCTTC. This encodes CASSLEPGIYGYTF.

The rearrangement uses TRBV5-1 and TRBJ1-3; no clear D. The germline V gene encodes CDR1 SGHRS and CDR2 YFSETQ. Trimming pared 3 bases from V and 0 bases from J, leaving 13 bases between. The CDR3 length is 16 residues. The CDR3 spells CASSSGRTGSGNTIYF. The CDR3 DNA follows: TGCGCCAGCAGCTCCGGACGTACCGGCTCTGGAAACACCATATATTTT.

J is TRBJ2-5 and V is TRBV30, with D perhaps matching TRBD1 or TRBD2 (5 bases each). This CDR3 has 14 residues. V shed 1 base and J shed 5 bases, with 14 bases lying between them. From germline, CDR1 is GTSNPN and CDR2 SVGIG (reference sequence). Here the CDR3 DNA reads TGTGCCTGGAGTGAAGGGACCCCCGGCGAGACCCAGTACTTC. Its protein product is CAWSEGTPGETQYF.

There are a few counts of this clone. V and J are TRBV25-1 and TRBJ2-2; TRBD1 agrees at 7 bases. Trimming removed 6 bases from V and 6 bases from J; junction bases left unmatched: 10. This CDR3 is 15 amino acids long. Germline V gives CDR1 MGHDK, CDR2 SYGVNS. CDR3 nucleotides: TGTGCCAGCAGGAAACCGGGGACAGACGCCGGGGAGCTGTTTTTT. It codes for CASRKPGTDAGELFF.

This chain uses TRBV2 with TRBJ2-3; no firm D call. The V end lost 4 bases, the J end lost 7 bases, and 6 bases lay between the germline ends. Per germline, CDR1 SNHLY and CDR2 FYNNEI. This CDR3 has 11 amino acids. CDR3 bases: TGTGCCAGCAGTGGGGAAAATACGCAGTATTTT. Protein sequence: CASSGENTQYF. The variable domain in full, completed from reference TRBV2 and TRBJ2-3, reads EPEVTQTPSHQVTQMGQEVILRCVPISNHLYFYWYRQILGQKVEFLVSFYNNEISEKSEIFDDQFSVERPDGSNFTLKIRSTKLEDSAMYFCASSGENTQYFGPGTRLTVL.

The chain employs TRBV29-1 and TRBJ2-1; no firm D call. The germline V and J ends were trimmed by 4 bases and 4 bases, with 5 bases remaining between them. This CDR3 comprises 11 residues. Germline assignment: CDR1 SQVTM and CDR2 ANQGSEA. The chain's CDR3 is CSVAEYNEQFF. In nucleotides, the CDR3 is TGCAGCGTTGCCGAATACAATGAGCAGTTCTTC.

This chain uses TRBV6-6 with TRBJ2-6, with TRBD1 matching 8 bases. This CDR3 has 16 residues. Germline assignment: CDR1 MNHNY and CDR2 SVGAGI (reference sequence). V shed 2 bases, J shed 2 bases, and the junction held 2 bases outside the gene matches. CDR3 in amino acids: CASSYQGAAGANVLTF. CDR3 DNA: TGTGCCAGCAGTTACCAGGGGGCTGCTGGGGCCAACGTCCTGACTTTC.

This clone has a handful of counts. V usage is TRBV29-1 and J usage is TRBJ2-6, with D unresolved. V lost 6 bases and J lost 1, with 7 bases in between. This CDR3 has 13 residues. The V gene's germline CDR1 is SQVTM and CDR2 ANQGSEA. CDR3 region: CSVMMSGANVLTF. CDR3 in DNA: TGCAGCGTAATGATGTCTGGGGCCAACGTCCTGACTTTC.

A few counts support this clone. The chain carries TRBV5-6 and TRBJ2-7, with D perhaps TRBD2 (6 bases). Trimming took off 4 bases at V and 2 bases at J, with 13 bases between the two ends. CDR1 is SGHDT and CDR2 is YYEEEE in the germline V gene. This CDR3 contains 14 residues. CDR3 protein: CASSPAGGAYEQYF. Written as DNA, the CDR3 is TGTGCCAGCAGCCCAGCCGGGGGAGCCTACGAGCAGTACTTC.

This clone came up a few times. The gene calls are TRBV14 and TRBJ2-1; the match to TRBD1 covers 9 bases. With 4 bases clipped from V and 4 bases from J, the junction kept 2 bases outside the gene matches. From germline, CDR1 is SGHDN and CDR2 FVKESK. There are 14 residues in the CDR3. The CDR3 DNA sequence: TGTGCCAGCAGCCGAGACAGGGGGTACAATGAGCAGTTCTTC. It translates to CASSRDRGYNEQFF.

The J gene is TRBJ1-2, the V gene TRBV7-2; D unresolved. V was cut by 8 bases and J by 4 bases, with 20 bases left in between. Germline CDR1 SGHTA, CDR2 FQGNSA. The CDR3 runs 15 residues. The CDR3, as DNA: TGTGCCAGCTCAACCTACCTAGGAGTAGGCTATGGCTACACCTTC. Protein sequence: CASSTYLGVGYGYTF.

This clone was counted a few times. The DNA for the CDR3 is TGCGCCAGCAGCTTGGAGGGACACACCGGAGGGGAGCAGTACTTC. As protein: CASSLEGHTGGEQYF. The genes are TRBV5-1 and TRBJ2-7; D is perhaps TRBD1 or TRBD2 (6 bases each). The CDR3 runs to 15 residues. Germline CDR1 SGHRS, CDR2 YFSETQ. V lost 0 bases to trimming and J lost 7 bases, with 17 bases between them. The complete variable domain, with remaining parts taken from reference TRBV5-1 and TRBJ2-7, reads KAGVTQTPRYLIKTRGQQVTLSCSPISGHRSVSWYQQTPGQGLQFLFEYFSETQRNKGNFPGRFSGRQFSNSRSEMNVSTLELGDSALYLCASSLEGHTGGEQYFGPGTRLTVT.

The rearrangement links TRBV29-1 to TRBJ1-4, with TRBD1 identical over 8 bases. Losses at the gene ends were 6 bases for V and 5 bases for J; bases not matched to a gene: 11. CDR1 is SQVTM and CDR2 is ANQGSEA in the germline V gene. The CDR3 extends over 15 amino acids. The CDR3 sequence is CSVARGTGDNEKLFF. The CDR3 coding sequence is TGCAGCGTCGCGCGGGGGACAGGAGACAATGAAAAACTGTTTTTT.

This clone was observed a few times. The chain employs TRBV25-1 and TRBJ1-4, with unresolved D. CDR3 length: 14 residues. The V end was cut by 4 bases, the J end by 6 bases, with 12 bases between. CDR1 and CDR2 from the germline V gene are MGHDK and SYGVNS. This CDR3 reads CASSGRISYEKLFF. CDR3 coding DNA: TGTGCCAGCAGTGGACGGATTAGTTATGAAAAACTGTTTTTT.

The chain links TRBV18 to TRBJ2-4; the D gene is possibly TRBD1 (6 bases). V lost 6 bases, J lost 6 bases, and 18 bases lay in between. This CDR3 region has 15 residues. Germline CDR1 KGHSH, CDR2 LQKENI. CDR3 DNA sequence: TGTGCCAGCTCCCGGGACAACTTCGATGCAAACATTCAGTACTTC. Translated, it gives CASSRDNFDANIQYF.

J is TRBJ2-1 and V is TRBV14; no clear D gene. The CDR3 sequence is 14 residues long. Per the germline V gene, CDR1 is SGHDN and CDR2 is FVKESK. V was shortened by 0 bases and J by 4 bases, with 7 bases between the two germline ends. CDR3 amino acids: CASSQDRRYNEQFF. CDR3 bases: TGTGCCAGCAGCCAAGATAGGCGGTACAATGAGCAGTTCTTC. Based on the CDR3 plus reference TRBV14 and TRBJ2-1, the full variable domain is EAGVTQFPSHSVIEKGQTVTLRCDPISGHDNLYWYRRVMGKEIKFLLHFVKESKQDESGMPNNRFLAERTGGTYSTLKVQPAELEDSGVYFCASSQDRRYNEQFFGPGTRLTVL.

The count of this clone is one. This CDR3 reads CASSVGGTGNTIYF. The CDR3 nucleotides are TGTGCCAGCAGCGTCGGAGGGACTGGAAACACCATATATTTT. The J gene is TRBJ1-3, the V gene TRBV9; D gene unclear. Trimming took 2 bases from V and 2 from J, leaving 8 bases between them. CDR3 length equals 14 residues. Germline loops: CDR1 SGDLS, CDR2 YYNGEE.

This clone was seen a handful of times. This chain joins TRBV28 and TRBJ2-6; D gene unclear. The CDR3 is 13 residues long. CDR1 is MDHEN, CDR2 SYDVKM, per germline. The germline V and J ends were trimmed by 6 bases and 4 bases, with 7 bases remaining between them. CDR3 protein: CASRSPGANVLTF. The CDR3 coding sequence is TGTGCCAGCAGGTCCCCCGGGGCCAACGTCCTGACTTTC.

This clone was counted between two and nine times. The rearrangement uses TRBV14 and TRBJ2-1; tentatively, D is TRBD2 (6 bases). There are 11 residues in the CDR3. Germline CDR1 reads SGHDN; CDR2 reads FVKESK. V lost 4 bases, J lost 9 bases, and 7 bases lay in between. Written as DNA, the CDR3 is TGTGCCAGCAGCCGGCGGGGTGAGCAGTTCTTC. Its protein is CASSRRGEQFF.

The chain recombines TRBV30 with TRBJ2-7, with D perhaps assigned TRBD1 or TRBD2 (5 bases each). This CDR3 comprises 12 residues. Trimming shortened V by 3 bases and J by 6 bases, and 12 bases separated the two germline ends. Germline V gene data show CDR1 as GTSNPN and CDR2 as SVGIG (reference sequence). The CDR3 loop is CAWSRGELEQYF. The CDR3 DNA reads TGTGCCTGGAGCCGGGGCGAGCTCGAGCAGTACTTC.

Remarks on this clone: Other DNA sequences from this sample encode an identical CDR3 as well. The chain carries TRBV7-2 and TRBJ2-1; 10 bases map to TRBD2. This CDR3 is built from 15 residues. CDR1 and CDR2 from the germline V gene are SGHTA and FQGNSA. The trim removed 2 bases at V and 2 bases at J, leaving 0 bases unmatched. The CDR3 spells CASSLTSGAYNEQFF. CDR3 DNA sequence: TGTGCCAGCAGCTTAACTAGCGGGGCCTACAATGAGCAGTTCTTC.

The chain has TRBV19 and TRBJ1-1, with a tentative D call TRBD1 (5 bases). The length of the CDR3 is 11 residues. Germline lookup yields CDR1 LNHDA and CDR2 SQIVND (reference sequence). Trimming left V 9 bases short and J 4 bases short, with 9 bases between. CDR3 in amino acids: CASFRVTEAFF. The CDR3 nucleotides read TGTGCCAGCTTCAGGGTCACTGAAGCTTTCTTT.

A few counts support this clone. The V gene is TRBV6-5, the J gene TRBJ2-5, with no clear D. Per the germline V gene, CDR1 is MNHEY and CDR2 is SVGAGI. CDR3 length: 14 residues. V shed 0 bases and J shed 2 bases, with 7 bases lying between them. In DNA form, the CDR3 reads TGTGCCAGCAGTTACTCGGGGTTACAAGAGACCCAGTACTTC. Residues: CASSYSGLQETQYF.

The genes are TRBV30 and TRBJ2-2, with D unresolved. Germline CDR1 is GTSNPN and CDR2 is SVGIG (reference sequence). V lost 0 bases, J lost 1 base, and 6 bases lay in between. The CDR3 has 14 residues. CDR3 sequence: CAWSVLRNTGELFF. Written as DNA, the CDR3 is TGTGCCTGGAGTGTATTGAGGAACACCGGGGAGCTGTTTTTT.

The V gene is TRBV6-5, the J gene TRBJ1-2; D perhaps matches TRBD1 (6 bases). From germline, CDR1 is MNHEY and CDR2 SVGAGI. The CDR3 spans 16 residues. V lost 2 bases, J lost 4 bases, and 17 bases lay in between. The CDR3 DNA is TGTGCCAGCAGTTACCAAACAGGGTCCTCCGGCTATGGCTACACCTTC. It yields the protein CASSYQTGSSGYGYTF.

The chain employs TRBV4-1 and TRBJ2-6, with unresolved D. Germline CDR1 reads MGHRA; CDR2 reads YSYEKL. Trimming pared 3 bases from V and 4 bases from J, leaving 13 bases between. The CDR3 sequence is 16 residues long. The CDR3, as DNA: TGCGCCAGCAGCCACGGCCGGGCTTCCGGGGCCAACGTCCTGACTTTC. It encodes CASSHGRASGANVLTF.

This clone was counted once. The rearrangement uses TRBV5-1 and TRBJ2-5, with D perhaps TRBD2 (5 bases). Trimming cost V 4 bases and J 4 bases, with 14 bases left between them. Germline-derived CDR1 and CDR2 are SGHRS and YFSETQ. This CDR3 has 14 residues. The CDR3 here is CASSAGNAGETQYF. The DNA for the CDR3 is TGCGCCAGCAGCGCGGGCAACGCTGGAGAGACCCAGTACTTC. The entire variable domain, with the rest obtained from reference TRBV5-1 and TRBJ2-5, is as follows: KAGVTQTPRYLIKTRGQQVTLSCSPISGHRSVSWYQQTPGQGLQFLFEYFSETQRNKGNFPGRFSGRQFSNSRSEMNVSTLELGDSALYLCASSAGNAGETQYFGPGTRLLVL.

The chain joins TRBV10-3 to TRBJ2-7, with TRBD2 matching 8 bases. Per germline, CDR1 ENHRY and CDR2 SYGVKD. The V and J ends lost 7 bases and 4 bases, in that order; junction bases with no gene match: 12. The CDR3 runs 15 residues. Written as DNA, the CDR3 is TGTGCCATCAAGTTTACGGGAGGGAACGATTACGAGCAGTACTTC. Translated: CAIKFTGGNDYEQYF.

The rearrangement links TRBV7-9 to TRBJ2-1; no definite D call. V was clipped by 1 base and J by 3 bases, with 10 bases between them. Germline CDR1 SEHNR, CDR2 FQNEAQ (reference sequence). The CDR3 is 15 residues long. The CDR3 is CASSLVISYYNEQFF. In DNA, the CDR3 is TGTGCCAGCAGCTTAGTTATTAGCTACTACAATGAGCAGTTCTTC.